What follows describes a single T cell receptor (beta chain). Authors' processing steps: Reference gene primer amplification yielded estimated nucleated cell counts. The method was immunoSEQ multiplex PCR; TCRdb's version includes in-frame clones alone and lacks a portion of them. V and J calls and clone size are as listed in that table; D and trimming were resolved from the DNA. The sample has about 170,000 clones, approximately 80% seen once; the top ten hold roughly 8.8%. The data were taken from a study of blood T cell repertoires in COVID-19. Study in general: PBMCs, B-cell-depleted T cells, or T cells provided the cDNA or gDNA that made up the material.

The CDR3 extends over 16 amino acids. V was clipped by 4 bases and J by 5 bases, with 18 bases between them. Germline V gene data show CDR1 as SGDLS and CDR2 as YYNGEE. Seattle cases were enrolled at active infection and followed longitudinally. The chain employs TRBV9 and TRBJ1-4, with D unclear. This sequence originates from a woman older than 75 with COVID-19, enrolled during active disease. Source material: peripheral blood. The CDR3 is CASSPAGGAENEKLFF. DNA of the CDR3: TGTGCCAGCAGCCCAGCGGGCGGAGCTGAAAATGAAAAACTGTTTTTT.